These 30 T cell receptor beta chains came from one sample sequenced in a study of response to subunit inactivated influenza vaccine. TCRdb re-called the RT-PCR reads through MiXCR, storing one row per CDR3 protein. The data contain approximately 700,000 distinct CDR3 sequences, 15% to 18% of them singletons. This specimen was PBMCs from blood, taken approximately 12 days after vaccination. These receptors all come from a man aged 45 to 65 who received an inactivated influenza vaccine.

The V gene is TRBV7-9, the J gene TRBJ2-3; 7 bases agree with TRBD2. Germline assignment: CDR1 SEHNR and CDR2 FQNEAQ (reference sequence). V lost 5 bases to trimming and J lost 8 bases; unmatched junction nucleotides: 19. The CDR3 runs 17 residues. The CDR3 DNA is TGTGCCAGCAGCCCACTATCGGCGGGGGTGGTTCGGGGTACGCAGTATTTT. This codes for CASSPLSAGVVRGTQYF. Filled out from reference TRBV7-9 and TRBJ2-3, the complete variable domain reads DTGVSQNPRHKITKRGQNVTFRCDPISEHNRLYWYRQTLGQGPEFLTYFQNEAQLEKSRLLSDRFSAERPKGSFSTLEIQRTEQGDSAMYLCASSPLSAGVVRGTQYFGPGTRLTVL.

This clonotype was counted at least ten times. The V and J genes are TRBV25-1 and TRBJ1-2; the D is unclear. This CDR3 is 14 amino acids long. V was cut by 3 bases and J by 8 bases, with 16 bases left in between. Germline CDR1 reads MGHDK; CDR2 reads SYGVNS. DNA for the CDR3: TGTGCCAGCAGTGACCCCGGGAGGCTTAAGGGCTACACCTTC. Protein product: CASSDPGRLKGYTF.

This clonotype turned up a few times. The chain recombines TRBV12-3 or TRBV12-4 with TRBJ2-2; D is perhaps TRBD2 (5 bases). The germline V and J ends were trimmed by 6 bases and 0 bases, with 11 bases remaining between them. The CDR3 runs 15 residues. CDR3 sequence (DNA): TGTGCCAGCAGAACGGGGTCCCCGAACACCGGGGAGCTGTTTTTT. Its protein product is CASRTGSPNTGELFF.

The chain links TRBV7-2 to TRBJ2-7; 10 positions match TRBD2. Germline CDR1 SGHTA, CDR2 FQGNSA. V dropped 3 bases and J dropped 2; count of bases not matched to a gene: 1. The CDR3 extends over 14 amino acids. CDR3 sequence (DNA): TGTGCCAGCAGCTTTACTAGCGGGACCTACGAGCAGTACTTC. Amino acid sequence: CASSFTSGTYEQYF.

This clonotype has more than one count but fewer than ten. CDR3 loop: CASSKVLAGINEQFF. The CDR3 nucleotides read TGTGCCAGCAGCAAAGTTCTAGCAGGGATCAATGAGCAGTTCTTC. The gene calls are TRBV21-1 and TRBJ2-1; the table's TRBD2 call for D was not verified on the DNA. TRBV21-1 is a pseudogene locus. The CDR3 length is 15 residues.

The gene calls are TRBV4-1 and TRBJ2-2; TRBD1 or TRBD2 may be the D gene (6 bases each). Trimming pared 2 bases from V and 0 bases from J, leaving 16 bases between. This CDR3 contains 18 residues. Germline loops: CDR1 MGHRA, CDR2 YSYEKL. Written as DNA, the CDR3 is TGCGCCAGCAGCCAACCCCCCGCGGGACACCCGAACACCGGGGAGCTGTTTTTT. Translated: CASSQPPAGHPNTGELFF.

This CDR3 is CASSFSGIKNTEAFF. For the CDR3, the DNA is TGCGCCAGCAGCTTTAGCGGCATTAAGAACACTGAAGCTTTCTTT. The rearrangement links TRBV5-1 to TRBJ1-1; D gene uncertain. The V gene lost 2 bases and the J gene lost 1 base, with 12 bases spanning the gap. Per the germline V gene, CDR1 is SGHRS and CDR2 is YFSETQ. CDR3 length: 15 amino acids.

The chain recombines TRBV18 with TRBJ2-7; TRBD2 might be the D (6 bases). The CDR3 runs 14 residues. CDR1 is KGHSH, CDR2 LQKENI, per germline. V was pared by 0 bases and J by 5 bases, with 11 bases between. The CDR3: CASSPPGGGDEQYF. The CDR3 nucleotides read TGTGCCAGCTCACCACCGGGGGGAGGCGACGAGCAGTACTTC.

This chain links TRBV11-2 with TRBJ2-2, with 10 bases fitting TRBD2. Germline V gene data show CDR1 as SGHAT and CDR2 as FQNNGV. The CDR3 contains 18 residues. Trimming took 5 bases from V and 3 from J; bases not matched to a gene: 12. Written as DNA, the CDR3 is TGTGCCAGCAGCCCCCGGACTATAGCGGGGGGTCACACCGGGGAGCTGTTTTTT. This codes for CASSPRTIAGGHTGELFF.

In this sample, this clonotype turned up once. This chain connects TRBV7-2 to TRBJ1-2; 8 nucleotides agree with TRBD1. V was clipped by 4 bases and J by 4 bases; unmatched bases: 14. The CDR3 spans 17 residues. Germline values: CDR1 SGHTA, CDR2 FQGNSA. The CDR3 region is CASSSRGAGGNSYGYTF. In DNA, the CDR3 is TGTGCCAGCAGCTCCCGGGGTGCAGGGGGCAATAGCTATGGCTACACCTTC.

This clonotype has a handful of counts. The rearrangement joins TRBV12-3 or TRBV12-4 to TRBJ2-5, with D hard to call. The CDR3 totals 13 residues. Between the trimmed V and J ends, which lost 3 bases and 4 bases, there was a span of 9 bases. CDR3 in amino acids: CASSFVSPETQYF. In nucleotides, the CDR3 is TGTGCCAGCAGTTTTGTGTCACCAGAGACCCAGTACTTC.

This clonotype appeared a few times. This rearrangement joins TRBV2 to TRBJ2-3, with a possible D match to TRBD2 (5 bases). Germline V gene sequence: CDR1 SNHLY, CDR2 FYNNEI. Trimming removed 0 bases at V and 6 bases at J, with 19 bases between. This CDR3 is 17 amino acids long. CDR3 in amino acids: CASSEAGGTLRRDTQYF. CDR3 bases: TGTGCCAGCAGTGAAGCAGGAGGAACCCTGAGGAGGGATACGCAGTATTTT. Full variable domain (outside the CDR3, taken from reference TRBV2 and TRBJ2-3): EPEVTQTPSHQVTQMGQEVILRCVPISNHLYFYWYRQILGQKVEFLVSFYNNEISEKSEIFDDQFSVERPDGSNFTLKIRSTKLEDSAMYFCASSEAGGTLRRDTQYFGPGTRLTVL.

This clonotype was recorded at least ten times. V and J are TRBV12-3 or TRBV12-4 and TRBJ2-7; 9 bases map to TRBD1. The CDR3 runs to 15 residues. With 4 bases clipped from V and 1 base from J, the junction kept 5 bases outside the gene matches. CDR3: CASSSTGTGSYEQYF. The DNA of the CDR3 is TGTGCCAGCAGTTCCACCGGGACAGGGTCCTACGAGCAGTACTTC.

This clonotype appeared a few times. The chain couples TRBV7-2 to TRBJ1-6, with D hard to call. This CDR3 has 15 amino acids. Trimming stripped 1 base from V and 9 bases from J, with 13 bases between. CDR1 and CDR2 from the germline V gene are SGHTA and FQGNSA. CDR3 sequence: CASSLVIGGLSPLHF. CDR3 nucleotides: TGTGCCAGCAGCTTAGTAATAGGAGGGCTTTCACCCCTCCACTTT.

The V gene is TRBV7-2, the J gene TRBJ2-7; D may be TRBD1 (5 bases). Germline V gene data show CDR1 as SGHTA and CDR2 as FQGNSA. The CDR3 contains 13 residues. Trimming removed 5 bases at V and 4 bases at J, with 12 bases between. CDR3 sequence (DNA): TGTGCCAGCAGCCTGTTCCAGGGATACGAGCAGTACTTC. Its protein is CASSLFQGYEQYF.

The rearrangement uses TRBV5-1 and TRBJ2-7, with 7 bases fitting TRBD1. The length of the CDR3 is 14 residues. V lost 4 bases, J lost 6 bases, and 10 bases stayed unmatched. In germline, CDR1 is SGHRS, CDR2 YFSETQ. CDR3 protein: CASSGDVGGSEQYF. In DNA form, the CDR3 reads TGCGCCAGCAGCGGAGACGTAGGGGGCTCCGAGCAGTACTTC.

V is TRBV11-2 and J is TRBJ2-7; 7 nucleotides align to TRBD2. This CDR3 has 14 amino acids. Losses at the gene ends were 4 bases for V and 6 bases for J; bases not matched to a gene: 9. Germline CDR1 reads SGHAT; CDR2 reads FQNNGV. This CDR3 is CASSSMTSLREQYF. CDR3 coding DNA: TGTGCCAGCAGCTCTATGACTAGCCTTCGCGAGCAGTACTTC. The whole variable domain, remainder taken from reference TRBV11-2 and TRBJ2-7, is EAGVAQSPRYKIIEKRQSVAFWCNPISGHATLYWYQQILGQGPKLLIQFQNNGVVDDSQLPKDRFSAERLKGVDSTLKIQPAKLEDSAVYLCASSSMTSLREQYFGPGTRLTVT.

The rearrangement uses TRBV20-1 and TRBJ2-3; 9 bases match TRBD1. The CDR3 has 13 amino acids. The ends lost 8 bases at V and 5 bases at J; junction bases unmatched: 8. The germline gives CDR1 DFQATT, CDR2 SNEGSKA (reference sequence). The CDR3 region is CSSEGQGRDTQYF. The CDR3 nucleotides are TGCAGTAGTGAGGGACAGGGTAGAGATACGCAGTATTTT.

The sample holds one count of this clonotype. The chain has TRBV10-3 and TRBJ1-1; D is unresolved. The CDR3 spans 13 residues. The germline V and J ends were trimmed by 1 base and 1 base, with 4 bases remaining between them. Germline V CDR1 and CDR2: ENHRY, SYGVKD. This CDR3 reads CAISELRNTEAFF. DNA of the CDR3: TGTGCCATCAGTGAGTTGCGGAACACTGAAGCTTTCTTT.

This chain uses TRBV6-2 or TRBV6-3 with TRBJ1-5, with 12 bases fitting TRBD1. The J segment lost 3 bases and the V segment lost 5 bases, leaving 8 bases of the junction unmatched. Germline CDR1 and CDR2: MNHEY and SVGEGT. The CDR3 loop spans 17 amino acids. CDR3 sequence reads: CASSPGQGAWDNQPQHF. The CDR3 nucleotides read TGTGCCAGCAGTCCGGGACAGGGGGCGTGGGACAATCAGCCCCAGCATTTT.

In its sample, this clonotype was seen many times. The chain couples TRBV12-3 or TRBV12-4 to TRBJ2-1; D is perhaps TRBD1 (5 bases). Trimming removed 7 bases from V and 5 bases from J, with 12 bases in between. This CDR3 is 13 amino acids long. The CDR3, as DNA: TGTGCCAGCACGCGACAGCTAGACAATGAGCAGTTCTTC. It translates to CASTRQLDNEQFF.

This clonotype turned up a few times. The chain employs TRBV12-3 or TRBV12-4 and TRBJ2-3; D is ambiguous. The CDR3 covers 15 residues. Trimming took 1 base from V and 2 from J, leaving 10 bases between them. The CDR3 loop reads CASSLVGGFTDTQYF. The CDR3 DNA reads TGTGCCAGCAGTTTAGTCGGCGGATTCACAGATACGCAGTATTTT.

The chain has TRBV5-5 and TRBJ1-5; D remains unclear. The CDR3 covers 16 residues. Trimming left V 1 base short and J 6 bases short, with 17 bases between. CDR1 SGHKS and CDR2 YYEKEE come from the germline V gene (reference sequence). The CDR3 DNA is TGTGCCAGCAGCTTGACCGGGGAGGATAGGTCTCAGCCCCAGCATTTT. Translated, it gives CASSLTGEDRSQPQHF.

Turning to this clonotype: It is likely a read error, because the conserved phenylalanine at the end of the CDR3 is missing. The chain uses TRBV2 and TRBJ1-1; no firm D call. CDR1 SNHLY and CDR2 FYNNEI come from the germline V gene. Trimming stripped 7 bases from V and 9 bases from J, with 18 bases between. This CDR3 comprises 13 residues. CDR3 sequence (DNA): TGTGCCAGCACGCCGTCTCCAGGAGCTAAAGCTTTCTAT. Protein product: CASTPSPGAKAFY.

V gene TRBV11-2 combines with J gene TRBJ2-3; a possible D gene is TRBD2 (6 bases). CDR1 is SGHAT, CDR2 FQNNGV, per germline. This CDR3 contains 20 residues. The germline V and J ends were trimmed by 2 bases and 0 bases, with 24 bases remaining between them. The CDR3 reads CASSLRFKRVFVTSTDTQYF. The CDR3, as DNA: TGTGCCAGCAGCTTAAGATTCAAGCGGGTATTTGTTACTAGCACAGATACGCAGTATTTT.

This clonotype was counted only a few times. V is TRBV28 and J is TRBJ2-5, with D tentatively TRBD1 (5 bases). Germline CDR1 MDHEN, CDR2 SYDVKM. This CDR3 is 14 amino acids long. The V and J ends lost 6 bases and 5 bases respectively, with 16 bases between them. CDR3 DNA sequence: TGTGCCAGCAGGCTCTCCAGGGTGGGGGAGACCCAGTACTTC. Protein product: CASRLSRVGETQYF.

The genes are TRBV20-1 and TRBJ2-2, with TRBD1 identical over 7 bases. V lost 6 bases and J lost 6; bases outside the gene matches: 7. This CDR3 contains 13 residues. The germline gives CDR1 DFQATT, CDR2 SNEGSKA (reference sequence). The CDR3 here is CSARTGHSGELFF. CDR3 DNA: TGCAGTGCAAGGACAGGCCACTCCGGGGAGCTGTTTTTT.

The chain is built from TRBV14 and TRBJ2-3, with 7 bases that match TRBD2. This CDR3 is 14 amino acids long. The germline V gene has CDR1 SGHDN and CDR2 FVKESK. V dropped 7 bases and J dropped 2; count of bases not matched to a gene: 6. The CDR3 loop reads CASNGAGNTDTQYF. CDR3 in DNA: TGTGCCAGCAATGGAGCGGGAAACACAGATACGCAGTATTTT. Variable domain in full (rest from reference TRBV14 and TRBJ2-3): EAGVTQFPSHSVIEKGQTVTLRCDPISGHDNLYWYRRVMGKEIKFLLHFVKESKQDESGMPNNRFLAERTGGTYSTLKVQPAELEDSGVYFCASNGAGNTDTQYFGPGTRLTVL.

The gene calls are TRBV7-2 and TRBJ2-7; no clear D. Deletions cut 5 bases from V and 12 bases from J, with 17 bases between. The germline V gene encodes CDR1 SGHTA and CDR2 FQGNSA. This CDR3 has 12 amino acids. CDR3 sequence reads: CASSHGPYPPYF. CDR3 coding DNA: TGTGCCAGCAGCCACGGCCCGTATCCCCCGTACTTC.

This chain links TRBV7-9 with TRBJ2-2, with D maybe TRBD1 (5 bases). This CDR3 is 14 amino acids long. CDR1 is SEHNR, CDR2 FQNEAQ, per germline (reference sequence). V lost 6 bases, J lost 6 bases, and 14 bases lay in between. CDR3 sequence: CASRDPRVSGELFF. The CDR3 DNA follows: TGTGCCAGCAGGGATCCCAGGGTCTCCGGGGAGCTGTTTTTT.